The text below deals with one T cell receptor (beta chain). The CDR3 goes on 3 residues after the read ends, and that part is filled in from the germline J gene. The data were taken from a study of T cells in women clearing cervical HPV infection. V shed 2 bases and J 3 bases; nucleotides not matched to a gene: 6. The V gene's germline CDR1 is MDHEN and CDR2 SYDVKM. This CDR3 contains 15 residues. Repertoires were generated with immunoSEQ multiplex PCR, while TCRdb's copy carries only in-frame clones and drops some. The record lists approximately 44,000 clones, of which the ten most abundant hold roughly 1.2%. Cervical HPV DNA detected by MY09/MY11 PCR, typed by dot-blot.

This sequence originates from a woman between 18 and 75 years old with a cervical HPV16 infection that either progressed to CIN3+ or cleared (not recorded which). The chain couples TRBV28 to TRBJ1-2, with 7 bases fitting TRBD1. Sequenced input: blood buffy coat. The sequenced part of the CDR3 DNA is TGTGCCAGCAGTTTAGCCCGACAGGGATACTATGGC. It encodes CASSLARQGYYG. In full, the CDR3 reads CASSLARQGYYGYTF.